Below, 13 T cell receptor beta chains from the same sample are listed, as sequenced in a study of T cell responses to AZD1222 COVID-19 vaccine. The method was immunoSEQ multiplex PCR; TCRdb's version includes in-frame clones alone and lacks a portion of them. The sample totals some 150,000 clones. The sample consisted of peripheral blood. All receptors come from an adult in good health.

The chain carries TRBV7-2 and TRBJ2-1; 9 nucleotides line up with TRBD1. V shed 2 bases, J shed 4 bases, and the junction held 3 bases outside the gene matches. The length of the CDR3 is 15 residues. The germline gives CDR1 SGHTA, CDR2 FQGNSA. For the CDR3, the DNA is TGTGCCAGCAGCTTAATGGGACAGGGATACAATGAGCAGTTCTTC. Protein: CASSLMGQGYNEQFF.

The chain recombines TRBV10-3 with TRBJ1-2; 8 bases line up with TRBD1. This CDR3 contains 16 residues. Losses at the gene ends were 2 bases for V and 4 bases for J; bases not matched to a gene: 9. CDR1 ENHRY and CDR2 SYGVKD come from the germline V gene. The CDR3 nucleotides are TGTGCCATCAGTGAGGGACAGGGCGCAGGAGGCTATGGCTACACCTTC. This translates into CAISEGQGAGGYGYTF.

The rearrangement links TRBV30 to TRBJ2-2; 7 positions agree with TRBD1. The CDR3 runs 14 residues. In germline, CDR1 is GTSNPN, CDR2 SVGIG (reference sequence). After removal of 1 base from V and 5 bases from J, the junction contained 4 bases not matched to a gene. CDR3 sequence: CAWSAGQRTGELFF. The CDR3 nucleotides are TGTGCCTGGAGTGCGGGACAGAGGACCGGGGAGCTGTTTTTT. The full variable domain, rest sourced from reference TRBV30 and TRBJ2-2, is SQTIHQWPATLVQPVGSPLSLECTVEGTSNPNLYWYRQAAGRGLQLLFYSVGIGQISSEVPQNLSASRPQDRQFILSSKKLLLSDSGFYLCAWSAGQRTGELFFGEGSRLTVL.

The chain combines TRBV27 with TRBJ1-6; D is uncertain. CDR3 length equals 14 residues. Trimming took off 8 bases at V and 8 bases at J, with 16 bases between the two ends. Germline values: CDR1 MNHEY, CDR2 SMNVEV (reference sequence). The CDR3 sequence: CASRRTNGDSPLHF. DNA for the CDR3: TGTGCCAGCCGACGGACCAACGGAGATTCACCCCTCCACTTT.

The rearrangement links TRBV6-6 to TRBJ1-6, with a possible D match to TRBD1 (6 bases). Germline CDR1 and CDR2: MNHNY and SVGAGI (reference sequence). This CDR3 has 15 amino acids. V was shortened by 8 bases and J by 6 bases, with 17 bases between the two germline ends. Here the CDR3 reads CASARWEQGNSPLHF. As DNA, the CDR3 is TGTGCCAGCGCGCGGTGGGAACAGGGTAATTCACCCCTCCACTTT.

The V and J genes are TRBV5-1 and TRBJ1-1; D not resolved. Germline CDR1 reads SGHRS; CDR2 reads YFSETQ. V was clipped by 0 bases and J by 1 base, with 10 bases between them. CDR3 length: 15 amino acids. CDR3 coding DNA: TGCGCCAGCAGCTTGGATCCGCACTCGAACACTGAAGCTTTCTTT. Its translation is CASSLDPHSNTEAFF.

CDR3 sequence reads: CASSKARRGRGMNTEAFF. The CDR3 bases are TGTGCCAGCAGCAAAGCTCGTCGGGGCAGGGGCATGAACACTGAAGCTTTCTTT. The rearrangement joins TRBV21-1 to TRBJ1-1; the table's D call, TRBD1, was not checked against the DNA. TRBV21-1 is reported as a pseudogene. The CDR3 covers 18 residues.

This rearrangement joins TRBV5-4 to TRBJ1-3; 7 bases agree with TRBD1. The germline CDR1 and CDR2 sequences are SGHNT and YYREEE (reference sequence). The CDR3 runs to 15 residues. V gave up 4 bases and J gave up 0 bases; unmatched junction bases: 4. The CDR3 reads CASSRQGNSGNTIYF. The CDR3 DNA follows: TGTGCCAGCAGCAGACAGGGCAACTCTGGAAACACCATATATTTT. Full variable domain (remainder filled in from reference TRBV5-4 and TRBJ1-3): ETGVTQSPTHLIKTRGQQVTLRCSSQSGHNTVSWYQQALGQGPQFIFQYYREEENGRGNFPPRFSGLQFPNYSSELNVNALELDDSALYLCASSRQGNSGNTIYFGEGSWLTVV.

The chain combines TRBV2 with TRBJ1-3; TRBD1 might be the D (6 bases). With 6 bases removed from V and 0 bases from J, the gap between germline ends came to 12 bases. CDR1 is SNHLY and CDR2 is FYNNEI in the germline V gene. CDR3 size: 15 residues. For the CDR3, the DNA is TGTGCCAGCAGCTGGACAGTCAGCTCTGGAAACACCATATATTTT. This translates into CASSWTVSSGNTIYF.

The V call is TRBV27, the J call TRBJ2-5, with 7 positions matching TRBD1. In germline, CDR1 is MNHEY, CDR2 SMNVEV (reference sequence). Trimming took 6 bases from V and 2 from J; bases not matched to a gene: 6. CDR3 length: 14 amino acids. CDR3 residues: CASSSRQGQETQYF. The CDR3 DNA is TGTGCCAGCAGCTCTCGACAGGGACAAGAGACCCAGTACTTC.

The chain couples TRBV4-1 to TRBJ1-2; 11 nucleotides line up with TRBD1. CDR1 and CDR2 (germline): MGHRA, YSYEKL. Trimming cost V 3 bases and J 8 bases; bases outside gene matches: 14. This CDR3 comprises 17 residues. CDR3 sequence (DNA): TGCGCCAGCAGCCACCCCCTAGGAGGACAGGGGGCTCAGGGCTACACCTTC. Protein: CASSHPLGGQGAQGYTF.

This chain joins TRBV6-5 and TRBJ1-5; D unresolved. Germline V gene lookup returns CDR1 MNHEY and CDR2 SVGAGI. Trimming stripped 6 bases from V and 2 bases from J, with 11 bases between. The CDR3 totals 14 residues. The CDR3 bases are TGTGCCAGCAGCGCACAGCGTGGCAATCAGCCCCAGCATTTT. Protein sequence: CASSAQRGNQPQHF.

As for this clone: In the same sample, other DNA sequences code for this CDR3. CDR3 DNA: TGCAGCGTTGAGAGGGGGGGATACAATGAGCAGTTCTTC. As protein: CSVERGGYNEQFF. The V call is TRBV29-1, the J call TRBJ2-1, with TRBD2 as a possible D gene (7 bases). Germline lookup yields CDR1 SQVTM and CDR2 ANQGSEA. CDR3 length equals 13 residues. The germline V and J ends were trimmed by 3 bases and 4 bases, with 10 bases remaining between them.